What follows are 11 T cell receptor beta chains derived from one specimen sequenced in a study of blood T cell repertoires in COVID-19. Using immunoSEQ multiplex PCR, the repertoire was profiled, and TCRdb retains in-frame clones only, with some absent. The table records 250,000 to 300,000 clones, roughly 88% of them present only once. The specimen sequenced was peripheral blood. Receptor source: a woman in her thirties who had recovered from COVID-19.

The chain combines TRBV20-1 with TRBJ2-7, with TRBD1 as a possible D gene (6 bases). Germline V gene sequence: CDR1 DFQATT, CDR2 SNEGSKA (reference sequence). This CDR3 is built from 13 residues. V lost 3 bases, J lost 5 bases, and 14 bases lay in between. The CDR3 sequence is CSASALSGDEQYF. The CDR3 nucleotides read TGCAGTGCTAGTGCGTTGTCAGGGGACGAGCAGTACTTC.

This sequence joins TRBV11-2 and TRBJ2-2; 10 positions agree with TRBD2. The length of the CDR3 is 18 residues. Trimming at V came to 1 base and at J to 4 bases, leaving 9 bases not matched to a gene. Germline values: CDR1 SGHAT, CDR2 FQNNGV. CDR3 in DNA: TGTGCCAGCAGCTTAGCCCCCGGACAGCGGGGGGGCACCGGGGAGCTGTTTTTT. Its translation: CASSLAPGQRGGTGELFF.

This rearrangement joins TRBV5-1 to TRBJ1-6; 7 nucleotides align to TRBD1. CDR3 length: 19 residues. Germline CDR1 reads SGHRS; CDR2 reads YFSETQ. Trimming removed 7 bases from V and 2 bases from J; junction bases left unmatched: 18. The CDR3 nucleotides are TGCGCCAGCCGCCGAACAGGGGACTTATATGAGCCCTATAATTCACCCCTCCACTTT. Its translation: CASRRTGDLYEPYNSPLHF. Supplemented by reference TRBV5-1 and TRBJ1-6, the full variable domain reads KAGVTQTPRYLIKTRGQQVTLSCSPISGHRSVSWYQQTPGQGLQFLFEYFSETQRNKGNFPGRFSGRQFSNSRSEMNVSTLELGDSALYLCASRRTGDLYEPYNSPLHFGNGTRLTVT.

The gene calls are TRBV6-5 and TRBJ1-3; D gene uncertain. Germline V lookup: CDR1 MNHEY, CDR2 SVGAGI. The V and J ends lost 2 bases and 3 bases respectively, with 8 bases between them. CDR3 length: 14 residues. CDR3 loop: CASSYKPIGNTIYF. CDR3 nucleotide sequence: TGTGCCAGCAGTTACAAACCTATTGGAAACACCATATATTTT.

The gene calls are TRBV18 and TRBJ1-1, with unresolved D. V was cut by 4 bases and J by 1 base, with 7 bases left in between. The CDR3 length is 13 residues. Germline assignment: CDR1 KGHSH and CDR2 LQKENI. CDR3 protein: CASSRAGNTEAFF. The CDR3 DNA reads TGTGCCAGCTCACGGGCGGGGAACACTGAAGCTTTCTTT. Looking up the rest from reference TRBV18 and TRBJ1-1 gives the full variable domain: NAGVMQNPRHLVRRRGQEARLRCSPMKGHSHVYWYRQLPEEGLKFMVYLQKENIIDESGMPKERFSAEFPKEGPSILRIQQVVRGDSAAYFCASSRAGNTEAFFGQGTRLTVV.

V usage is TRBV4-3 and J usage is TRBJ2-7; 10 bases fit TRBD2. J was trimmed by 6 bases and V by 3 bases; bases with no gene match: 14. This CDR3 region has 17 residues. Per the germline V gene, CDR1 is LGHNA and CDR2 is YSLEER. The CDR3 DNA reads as TGCGCCAGCAGCCAGATAGGGGAAACTAGCGGGGCGCGCGAGCAGTACTTC. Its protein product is CASSQIGETSGAREQYF.

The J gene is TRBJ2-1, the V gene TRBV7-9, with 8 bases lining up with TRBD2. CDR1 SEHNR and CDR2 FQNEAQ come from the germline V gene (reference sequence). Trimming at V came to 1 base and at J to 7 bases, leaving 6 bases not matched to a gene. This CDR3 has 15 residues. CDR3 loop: CASSLVTSGENEQFF. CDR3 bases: TGTGCCAGCAGCTTAGTCACTAGCGGAGAGAATGAGCAGTTCTTC.

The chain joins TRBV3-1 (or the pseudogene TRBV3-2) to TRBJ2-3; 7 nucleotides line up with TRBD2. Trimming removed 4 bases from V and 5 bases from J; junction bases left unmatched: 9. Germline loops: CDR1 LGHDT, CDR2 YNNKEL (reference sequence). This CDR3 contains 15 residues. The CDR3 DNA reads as TGTGCCAGCAGCCGGGGGGAGGGCGCTGGAGATACGCAGTATTTT. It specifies CASSRGEGAGDTQYF.

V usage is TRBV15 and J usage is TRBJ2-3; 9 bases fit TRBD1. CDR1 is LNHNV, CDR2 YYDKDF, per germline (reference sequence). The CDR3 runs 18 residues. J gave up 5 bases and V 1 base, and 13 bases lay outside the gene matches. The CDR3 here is CATSRGLIGQGSGDTQYF. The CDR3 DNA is TGTGCCACCAGCAGAGGGTTAATCGGACAGGGGTCTGGAGATACGCAGTATTTT.

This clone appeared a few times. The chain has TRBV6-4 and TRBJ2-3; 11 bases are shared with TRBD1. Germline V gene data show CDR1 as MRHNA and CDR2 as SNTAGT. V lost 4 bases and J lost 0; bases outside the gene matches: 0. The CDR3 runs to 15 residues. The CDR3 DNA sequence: TGTGCCAGCAGTGGGACAGGGGGCAGCACAGATACGCAGTATTTT. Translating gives CASSGTGGSTDTQYF.

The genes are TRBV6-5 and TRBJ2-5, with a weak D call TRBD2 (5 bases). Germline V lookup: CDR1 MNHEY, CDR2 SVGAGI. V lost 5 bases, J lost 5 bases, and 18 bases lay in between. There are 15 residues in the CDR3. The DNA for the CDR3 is TGTGCCAGCAGTCTAGCTCTCCGAGGAATGGAGACCCAGTACTTC. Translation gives CASSLALRGMETQYF.